Listed below are T cell receptor beta chains from one sample, sequenced in a study of shared clonotypes between healthy human individuals. The table came from immunoSEQ multiplex PCR; TCRdb's copy has only in-frame clones and leaves some out. This table holds hundreds of thousands of clones, roughly 95% found once. The source material was naive CD8+ T cells sorted from blood. All receptors derive from a woman aged 25 to 45 in good health. The CDR3 runs from the conserved cysteine through the conserved F or W. D genes are given only for firm matches. Clone size is not always given. Where it is, it says once, few, many or a class for expanded clones.

.	few	TRBV4-1	TRBJ1-1	TGCGCCAGCAGCCAAGCAACCTGGACAGATTCGAACACTGAAGCTTTCTTT	CASSQATWTDSNTEAFF
.	.	TRBV5-1	TRBJ1-3	TGCGCCAGCAGCCTACGTTTGCAGAAGTCTGGAAACACCATATATTTT	CASSLRLQKSGNTIYF
.	.	TRBV21-1	TRBJ2-7	TGTGCCAGCAGCAAAGGGGACAGCCCCCCCTACGAGCAGTACTTC	CASSKGDSPPYEQYF
TRBD1	.	TRBV6-5	TRBJ1-5	TGTGCCAGCAGTTTCGGACAGGGGGCCAAGCAGCCCCAGCATTTT	CASSFGQGAKQPQHF
TRBD2	.	TRBV5-6	TRBJ2-7	TGTGCCAGCACCGGGTGGGGTAGCGGGAGGGAGCAGTACTTC	CASTGWGSGREQYF
.	.	TRBV7-9	TRBJ2-2	TGTGCCAGCAGCTTACGTCCGCAGAGTGACACCGGGGAGCTGTTTTTT	CASSLRPQSDTGELFF
TRBD2	.	TRBV13	TRBJ2-2	TGTGCCAGCAGCCCCAGGACTAGCGTGACCGGGGAGCTGTTTTTT	CASSPRTSVTGELFF
.	.	TRBV6-6	TRBJ1-1	TGTGCCAGCAGTTCCAAGACAACGAACACTGAAGCTTTCTTT	CASSSKTTNTEAFF
.	.	TRBV27	TRBJ2-7	TGTGCCAGCAGTTTTGACGGGGACATAGGGAACGAGCAGTACTTC	CASSFDGDIGNEQYF
.	.	TRBV29-1	TRBJ2-7	TGCAGCGTTGAGGTGGGCATATCCTACGAGCAGTACTTC	CSVEVGISYEQYF
TRBD1	.	TRBV27	TRBJ2-1	TGTGCCAGCAGTTTGGGACAGGGCTACAATGAGCAGTTCTTC	CASSLGQGYNEQFF
.	.	TRBV7-2	TRBJ1-2	TGTGCCAGCGGACAAACAGAGGCCAGCGCAAACTATGGCTACACCTTC	CASGQTEASANYGYTF
TRBD2	.	TRBV6-5	TRBJ2-5	TGTGCCAGCAGTTACCGACTAGCGGGAGTGGAGACCCAGTACTTC	CASSYRLAGVETQYF
TRBD1	.	TRBV27	TRBJ1-1	TGTGCCAGCAGTTTATCGCAGGGGGGGAACACTGAAGCTTTCTTT	CASSLSQGGNTEAFF
.	.	TRBV13	TRBJ2-1	TGTGCCAGCAGCTTCCTCGACTACAATGAGCAGTTCTTC	CASSFLDYNEQFF
.	.	TRBV28	TRBJ1-4	TGTGCCAGCACCGAACACGACAACTTTGAAAAACTGTTTTTT	CASTEHDNFEKLFF
TRBD1	.	TRBV15	TRBJ2-1	TGTGCCACCAGCAGAGGGTTAAAACTGACAGGGGCCCGGGGCAATGAGCAGTTCTTC	CATSRGLKLTGARGNEQFF
.	.	TRBV27	TRBJ2-7	TGTGCCAGCAGTGTTCGGTCCCCCTCCTACGAGCAGTACTTC	CASSVRSPSYEQYF
TRBD1	.	TRBV6-5	TRBJ1-2	TGTGCCAGCAGTTTAGACAGGGGATTTTCTAACTATGGCTACACCTTC	CASSLDRGFSNYGYTF
TRBD2	.	TRBV28	TRBJ2-7	TGTGCCAGCAGTTTGGTGGGAGGGGCTGCCTACGAGCAGTACTTC	CASSLVGGAAYEQYF
.	once	TRBV5-6	TRBJ2-7	TGTGCCAGCGAAAACTCCTACGAGCAGTACTTC	CASENSYEQYF
.	.	TRBV23-1	TRBJ1-5	TGCGCCAGCAGTCATCTCCCGTTCCGGGCAGAAAATCAGCCCCAGCATTTT	CASSHLPFRAENQPQHF
TRBD1	.	TRBV7-8	TRBJ2-7	TGTGCCAGCAGCCTAGGGACAGGAGCCTACGAGCAGTACTTC	CASSLGTGAYEQYF
TRBD1	.	TRBV5-6	TRBJ1-2	TGTGCCAGCAGCACAGGGGTACGGTATGGCTACACCTTC	CASSTGVRYGYTF
.	.	TRBV5-4	TRBJ2-2	TGTGCCAGCAGCTTCGTAGGGGCGAACACCGGGGAGCTGTTTTTT	CASSFVGANTGELFF
.	.	TRBV5-1	TRBJ2-7	TGCGCCAGCAGACCCGGGACCCTCTACGAGCAGTACTTC	CASRPGTLYEQYF
.	.	TRBV5-6	TRBJ1-6	TGTGCCAGCAGCCCGGGACGGTCTCCTGGGTCACCCCTCCACTTT	CASSPGRSPGSPLHF
TRBD1	few	TRBV7-9	TRBJ1-1	TGTGCCAGCAGCCCCGCAGGGGGGGACACTGAAGCTTTCTTT	CASSPAGGDTEAFF
.	.	TRBV11-3	TRBJ2-2	TGTGCCAGCAGCTTAGGTCTCACCGGGGAGCTGTTTTTT	CASSLGLTGELFF
.	.	TRBV7-9	TRBJ2-7	TGTGCCAGCAGCAGGGGGGCCTCCTACGAGCAGTACTTC	CASSRGASYEQYF
TRBD1	.	TRBV15	TRBJ2-3	TGTGCCACCAGCAGAGATAGCGTCGGGACAGGGGGCACGGCCGCCACAGATACGCAGTATTTT	CATSRDSVGTGGTAATDTQYF
TRBD2	.	TRBV7-3	TRBJ2-3	TGTGCCAGCAGCTCAACCGGGGGGAGCACAGATACGCAGTATTTT	CASSSTGGSTDTQYF
.	once	TRBV9	TRBJ2-1	TGTGCCAGCAGCGTAGGGGGCGGTAGGATGAATGAGCAGTTCTTC	CASSVGGGRMNEQFF
.	.	TRBV27	TRBJ2-5	TGTGCCAGCAGTTTAGTACAGGGAGAAGAGACCCAGTACTTC	CASSLVQGEETQYF
.	.	TRBV7-8	TRBJ1-1	TGTGCCAGCAGCTTAGTTGCAGGCCGGATGAACACTGAAGCTTTCTTT	CASSLVAGRMNTEAFF
.	.	TRBV27	TRBJ1-4	TGTGCCAGCAGGTTAACTTTGAATGAAAAACTGTTTTTT	CASRLTLNEKLFF
.	.	TRBV7-8	TRBJ2-3	TGTGCCAGCAGCTTCTCTAGCACAGATACGCAGTATTTT	CASSFSSTDTQYF
.	once	TRBV20-1	TRBJ2-4	TGCAGTGCTACGGGGAAAAACATTCAGTACTTC	CSATGKNIQYF
.	.	TRBV18	TRBJ2-1	TGTGCCAGCTCACAGGGGGGCAATGAGCAGTTCTTC	CASSQGGNEQFF
.	.	TRBV27	TRBJ1-3	TGTGCCAGCAGTCCAGCCGCGGGGAGCTCTGGAAACACCATATATTTT	CASSPAAGSSGNTIYF